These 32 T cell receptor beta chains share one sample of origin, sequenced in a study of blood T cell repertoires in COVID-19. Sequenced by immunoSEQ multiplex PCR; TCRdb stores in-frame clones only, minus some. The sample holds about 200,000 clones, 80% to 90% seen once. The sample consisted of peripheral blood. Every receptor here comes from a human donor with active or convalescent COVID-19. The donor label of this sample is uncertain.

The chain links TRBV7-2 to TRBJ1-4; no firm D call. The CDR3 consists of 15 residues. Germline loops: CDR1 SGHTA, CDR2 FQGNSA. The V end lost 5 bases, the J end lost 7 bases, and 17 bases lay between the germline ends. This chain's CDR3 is CASSPAVERPEKLFF. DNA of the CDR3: TGTGCCAGCAGCCCCGCGGTGGAGAGGCCTGAAAAACTGTTTTTT. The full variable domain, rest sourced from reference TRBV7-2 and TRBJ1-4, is GAGVSQSPSNKVTEKGKDVELRCDPISGHTALYWYRQSLGQGLEFLIYFQGNSAPDKSGLPSDRFSAERTGGSVSTLTIQRTQQEDSAVYLCASSPAVERPEKLFFGSGTQLSVL.

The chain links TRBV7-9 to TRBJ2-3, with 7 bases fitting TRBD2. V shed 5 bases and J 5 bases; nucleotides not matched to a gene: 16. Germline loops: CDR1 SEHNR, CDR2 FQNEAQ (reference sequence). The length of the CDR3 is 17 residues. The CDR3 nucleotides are TGTGCCAGCAGCCCAGGGACTACAGATCTCTTGCTAGATACGCAGTATTTT. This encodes CASSPGTTDLLLDTQYF.

The CDR3 DNA reads as TGTGCCAGCAGGCCAGGGGCCTACCAAGAGACCCAGTACTTC. Its translation is CASRPGAYQETQYF. The V call is TRBV4-2, the J call TRBJ2-5; D is possibly TRBD1 (6 bases). The CDR3 is 14 residues long. Germline V gene data show CDR1 as LGHNA and CDR2 as YNFKEQ. The ends were cut back, 6 bases at V and 0 bases at J, with 11 bases in the middle.

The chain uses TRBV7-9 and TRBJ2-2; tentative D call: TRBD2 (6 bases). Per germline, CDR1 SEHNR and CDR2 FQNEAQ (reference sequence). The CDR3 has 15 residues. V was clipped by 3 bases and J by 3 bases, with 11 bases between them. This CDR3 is CASSFVAVYTGELFF. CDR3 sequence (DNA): TGTGCCAGCAGCTTCGTAGCGGTATACACCGGGGAGCTGTTTTTT.

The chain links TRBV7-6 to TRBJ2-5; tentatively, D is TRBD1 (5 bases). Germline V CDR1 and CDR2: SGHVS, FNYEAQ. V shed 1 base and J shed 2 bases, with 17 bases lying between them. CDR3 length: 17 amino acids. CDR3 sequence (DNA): TGTGCCAGCAGCTTAGTAACGACAGCATCTAGTCAAGAGACCCAGTACTTC. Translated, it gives CASSLVTTASSQETQYF.

CDR3 nucleotides: TGTGCCAGCAGCTTTCGGAGAGGGACTGCCAACGGCTACACCTTC. This translates into CASSFRRGTANGYTF. The chain couples TRBV5-6 to TRBJ1-2; D might be TRBD1 (5 bases). Looked up from germline, CDR1 is SGHDT and CDR2 is YYEEEE. Trimming pared 2 bases from V and 8 bases from J, leaving 19 bases between. CDR3 length: 15 residues.

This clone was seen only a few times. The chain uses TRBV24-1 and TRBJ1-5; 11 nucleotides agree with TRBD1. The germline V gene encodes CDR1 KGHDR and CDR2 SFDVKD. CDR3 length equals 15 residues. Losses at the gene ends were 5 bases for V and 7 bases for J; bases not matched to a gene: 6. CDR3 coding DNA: TGTGCCACCAGTGCGGGACAGGGGGTTTGGCAGCCCCAGCATTTT. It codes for CATSAGQGVWQPQHF.

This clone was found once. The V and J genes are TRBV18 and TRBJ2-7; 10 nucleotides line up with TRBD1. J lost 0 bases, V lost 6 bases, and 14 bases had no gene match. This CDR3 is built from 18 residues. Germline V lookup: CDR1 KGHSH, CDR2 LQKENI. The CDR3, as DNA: TGTGCCAGCTCTCTTGGACAGGGGGGGATTCGGAGCTCCTACGAGCAGTACTTC. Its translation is CASSLGQGGIRSSYEQYF.

CDR3 loop: CASSRSIGGRSYNEQFF. CDR3 DNA sequence: TGTGCCAGCAGCCGGTCTATTGGGGGGAGGTCCTACAATGAGCAGTTCTTC. The chain couples TRBV4-2 to TRBJ2-1; a weak D match, TRBD2 (6 bases). V dropped 4 bases and J dropped 1 base, with 17 bases sitting between them. The CDR3 covers 17 residues. Germline assignment: CDR1 LGHNA and CDR2 YNFKEQ.

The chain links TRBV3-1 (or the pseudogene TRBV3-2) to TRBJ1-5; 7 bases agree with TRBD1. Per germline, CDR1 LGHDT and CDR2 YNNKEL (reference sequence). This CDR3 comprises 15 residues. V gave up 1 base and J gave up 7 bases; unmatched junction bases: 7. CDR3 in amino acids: CASSQAGGRTQPQHF. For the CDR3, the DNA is TGTGCCAGCAGCCAAGCAGGGGGACGAACGCAGCCCCAGCATTTT.

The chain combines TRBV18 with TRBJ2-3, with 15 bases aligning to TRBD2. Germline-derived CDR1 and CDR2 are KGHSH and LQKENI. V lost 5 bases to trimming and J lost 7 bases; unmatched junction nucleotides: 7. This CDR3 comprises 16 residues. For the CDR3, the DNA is TGTGCCAGCTCAAGAGGACTAGCGGGAGGGGTACATACGCAGTATTTT. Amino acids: CASSRGLAGGVHTQYF.

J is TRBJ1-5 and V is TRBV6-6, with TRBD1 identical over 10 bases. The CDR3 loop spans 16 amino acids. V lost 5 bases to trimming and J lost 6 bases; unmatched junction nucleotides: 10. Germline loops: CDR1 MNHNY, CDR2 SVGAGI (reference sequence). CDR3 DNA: TGTGCCAGCAGTCCCGGGACAGGGGTTTTCGGTCAGCCCCAGCATTTT. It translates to CASSPGTGVFGQPQHF.

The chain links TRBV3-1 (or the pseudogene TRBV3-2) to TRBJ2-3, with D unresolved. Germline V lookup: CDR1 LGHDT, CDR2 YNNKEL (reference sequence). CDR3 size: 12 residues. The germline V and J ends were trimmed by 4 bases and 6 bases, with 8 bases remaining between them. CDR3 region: CASSPPGDTQYF. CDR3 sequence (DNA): TGTGCCAGCAGCCCCCCCGGGGATACGCAGTATTTT.

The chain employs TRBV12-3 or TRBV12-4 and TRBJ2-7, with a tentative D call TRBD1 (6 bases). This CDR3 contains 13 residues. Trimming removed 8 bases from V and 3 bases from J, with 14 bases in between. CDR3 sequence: CASLETGLYEQYF. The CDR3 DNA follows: TGTGCCAGCCTTGAGACAGGACTCTACGAGCAGTACTTC.

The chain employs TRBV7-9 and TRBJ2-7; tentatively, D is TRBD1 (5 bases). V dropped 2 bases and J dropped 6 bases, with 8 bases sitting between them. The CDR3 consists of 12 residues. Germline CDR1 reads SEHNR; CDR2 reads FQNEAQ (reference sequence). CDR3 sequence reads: CASSLTQAEQYF. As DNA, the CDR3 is TGTGCCAGCAGCTTAACACAGGCCGAGCAGTACTTC.

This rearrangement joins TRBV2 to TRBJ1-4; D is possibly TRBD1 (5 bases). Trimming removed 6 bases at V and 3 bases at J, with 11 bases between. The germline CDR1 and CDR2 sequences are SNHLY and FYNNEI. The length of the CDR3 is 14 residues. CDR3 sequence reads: CASRLQGSNEKLFF. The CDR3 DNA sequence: TGTGCCAGCAGGCTCCAGGGTTCTAATGAAAAACTGTTTTTT.

The CDR3 here is CASTGLGSLTEAFF. CDR3 bases: TGTGCCAGCACAGGGCTGGGAAGTTTGACTGAAGCTTTCTTT. The chain recombines TRBV5-5 with TRBJ1-1; tentative D call: TRBD1 (5 bases). The length of the CDR3 is 14 residues. Per the germline V gene, CDR1 is SGHKS and CDR2 is YYEKEE (reference sequence). Trimming removed 6 bases from V and 5 bases from J, with 17 bases in between.

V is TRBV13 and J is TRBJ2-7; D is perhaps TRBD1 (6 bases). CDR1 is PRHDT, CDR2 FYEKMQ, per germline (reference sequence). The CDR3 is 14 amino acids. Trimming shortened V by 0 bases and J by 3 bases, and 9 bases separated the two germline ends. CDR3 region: CASSLGGRGYEQYF. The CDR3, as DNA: TGTGCCAGCAGCTTAGGTGGCAGGGGCTACGAGCAGTACTTC.

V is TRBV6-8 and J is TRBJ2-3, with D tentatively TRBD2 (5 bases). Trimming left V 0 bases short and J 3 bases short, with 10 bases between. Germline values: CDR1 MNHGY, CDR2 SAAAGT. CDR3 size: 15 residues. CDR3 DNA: TGTGCCAGCAGTTACTCGAACGGGGATACAGATACGCAGTATTTT. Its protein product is CASSYSNGDTDTQYF.

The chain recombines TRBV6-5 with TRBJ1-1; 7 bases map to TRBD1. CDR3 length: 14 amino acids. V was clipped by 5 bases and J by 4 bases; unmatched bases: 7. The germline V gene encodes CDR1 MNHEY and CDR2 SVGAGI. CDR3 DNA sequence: TGTGCCAGCAGTAGAGACAGGGCGAGCACTGAAGCTTTCTTT. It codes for CASSRDRASTEAFF.

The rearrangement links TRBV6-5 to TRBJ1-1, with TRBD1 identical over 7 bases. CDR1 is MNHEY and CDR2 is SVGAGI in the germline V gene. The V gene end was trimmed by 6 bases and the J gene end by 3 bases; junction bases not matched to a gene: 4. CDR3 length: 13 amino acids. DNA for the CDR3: TGTGCCAGCAGCCCCCAGGGGGACACTGAAGCTTTCTTT. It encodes CASSPQGDTEAFF.

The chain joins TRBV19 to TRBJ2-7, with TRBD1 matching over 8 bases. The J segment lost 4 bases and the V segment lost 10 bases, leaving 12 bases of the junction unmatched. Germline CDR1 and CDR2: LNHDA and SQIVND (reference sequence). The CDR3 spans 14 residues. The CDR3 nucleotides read TGTGCCACGACCAGAACCGGGACAGGTTACGAGCAGTACTTC. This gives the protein CATTRTGTGYEQYF.

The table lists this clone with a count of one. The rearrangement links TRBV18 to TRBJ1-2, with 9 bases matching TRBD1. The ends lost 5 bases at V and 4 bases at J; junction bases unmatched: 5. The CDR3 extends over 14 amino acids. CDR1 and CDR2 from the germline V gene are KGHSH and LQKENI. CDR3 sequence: CASSEGTGTYGYTF. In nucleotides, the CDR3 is TGTGCCAGCTCAGAGGGGACAGGGACCTATGGCTACACCTTC.

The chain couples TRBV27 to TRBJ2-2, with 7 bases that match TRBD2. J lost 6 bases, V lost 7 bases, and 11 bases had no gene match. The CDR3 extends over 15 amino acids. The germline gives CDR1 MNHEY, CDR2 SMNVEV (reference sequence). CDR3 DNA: TGTGCCAGCACTCGGGGAGGGAGTGAGGCCGGGGAGCTGTTTTTT. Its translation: CASTRGGSEAGELFF.

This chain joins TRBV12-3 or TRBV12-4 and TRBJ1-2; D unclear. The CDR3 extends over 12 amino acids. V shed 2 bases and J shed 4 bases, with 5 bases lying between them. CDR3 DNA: TGTGCCAGCAGTTTACAGGTCTATGGCTACACCTTC. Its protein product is CASSLQVYGYTF.

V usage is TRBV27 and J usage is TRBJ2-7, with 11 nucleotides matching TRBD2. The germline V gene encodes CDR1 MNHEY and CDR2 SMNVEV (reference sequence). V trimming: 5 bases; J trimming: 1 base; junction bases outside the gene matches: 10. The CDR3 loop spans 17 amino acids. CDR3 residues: CASSPTRTSGLSYEQYF. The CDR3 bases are TGTGCCAGCAGTCCAACTCGGACTAGCGGGTTATCCTACGAGCAGTACTTC.

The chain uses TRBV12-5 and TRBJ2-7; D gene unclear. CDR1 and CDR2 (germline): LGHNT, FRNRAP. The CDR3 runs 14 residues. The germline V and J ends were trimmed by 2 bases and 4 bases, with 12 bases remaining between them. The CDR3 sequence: CASGLLVDSYEQYF. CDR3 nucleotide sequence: TGTGCTAGTGGTTTGCTAGTAGATTCGTACGAGCAGTACTTC.

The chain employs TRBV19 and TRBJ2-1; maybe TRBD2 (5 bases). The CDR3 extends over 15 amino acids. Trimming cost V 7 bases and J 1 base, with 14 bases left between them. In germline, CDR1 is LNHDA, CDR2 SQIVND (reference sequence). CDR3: CASTQGLSSYNEQFF. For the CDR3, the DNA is TGTGCCAGTACTCAAGGACTGTCTTCCTACAATGAGCAGTTCTTC.

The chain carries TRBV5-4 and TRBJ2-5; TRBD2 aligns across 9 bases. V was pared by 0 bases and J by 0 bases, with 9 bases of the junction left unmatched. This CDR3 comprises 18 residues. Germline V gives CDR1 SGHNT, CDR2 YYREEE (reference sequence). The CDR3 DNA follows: TGTGCCAGCAGCTTGGGTTCCCGGACTAGCGCCCACCAAGAGACCCAGTACTTC. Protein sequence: CASSLGSRTSAHQETQYF. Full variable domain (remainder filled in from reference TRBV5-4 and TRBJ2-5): ETGVTQSPTHLIKTRGQQVTLRCSSQSGHNTVSWYQQALGQGPQFIFQYYREEENGRGNFPPRFSGLQFPNYSSELNVNALELDDSALYLCASSLGSRTSAHQETQYFGPGTRLLVL.

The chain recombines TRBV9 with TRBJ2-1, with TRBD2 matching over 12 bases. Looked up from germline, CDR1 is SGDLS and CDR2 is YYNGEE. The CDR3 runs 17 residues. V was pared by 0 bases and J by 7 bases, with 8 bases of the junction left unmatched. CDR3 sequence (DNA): TGTGCCAGCAGCGTAGCCGCAGGACTAGCGGGGTATAATGAGCAGTTCTTC. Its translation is CASSVAAGLAGYNEQFF.

Here the CDR3 reads CASSISSGGPDTQYF. The CDR3 coding sequence is TGTGCCAGTAGTATATCCAGCGGGGGGCCCGATACGCAGTATTTT. The chain has TRBV19 and TRBJ2-3, with 9 bases lining up with TRBD2. The length of the CDR3 is 15 residues. Unmatched junction bases numbered 6, after V lost 2 bases and J lost 6 bases. Per the germline V gene, CDR1 is LNHDA and CDR2 is SQIVND (reference sequence).

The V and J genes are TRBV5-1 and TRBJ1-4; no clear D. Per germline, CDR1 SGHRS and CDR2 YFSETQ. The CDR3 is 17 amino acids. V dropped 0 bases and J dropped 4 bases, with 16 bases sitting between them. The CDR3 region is CASSLADMPVDNEKLFF. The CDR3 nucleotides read TGCGCCAGCAGCTTGGCAGACATGCCGGTAGATAATGAAAAACTGTTTTTT.